One and the same sample provided the 21 T cell receptor beta chains below, sequenced in a study of blood T cell repertoires in COVID-19. Assay used: immunoSEQ multiplex PCR; TCRdb lists only in-frame clones, some missing. The table has 100,000 to 150,000 clones, 82% seen once. The sequencing input was peripheral blood. The receptor set was obtained from a woman in her 70s with acute or convalescent COVID-19.

This clone was recorded a few times. The chain has TRBV3-1 (or the pseudogene TRBV3-2) and TRBJ1-6; weak D call: TRBD1 (5 bases). Germline V gene lookup returns CDR1 LGHDT and CDR2 YNNKEL (reference sequence). Trimming pared 6 bases from V and 10 bases from J, leaving 19 bases between. The CDR3 runs 15 residues. The CDR3 DNA reads as TGTGCCAGCAGATCAACTTGGGGGGGGAAATCACCCCTCCACTTT. Translated, it gives CASRSTWGGKSPLHF.

The chain combines TRBV11-3 with TRBJ2-1; tentative D call: TRBD1 (6 bases). The germline V gene has CDR1 SGHNT and CDR2 YENEEA. Trimming shortened V by 5 bases and J by 0 bases, and 8 bases separated the two germline ends. This CDR3 spans 14 amino acids. CDR3 nucleotide sequence: TGTGCCAGCAGCCAGGGGAGCTCCTACAATGAGCAGTTCTTC. Its translation is CASSQGSSYNEQFF. Variable domain in full (rest from reference TRBV11-3 and TRBJ2-1): EAGVVQSPRYKIIEKKQPVAFWCNPISGHNTLYWYLQNLGQGPELLIRYENEEAVDDSQLPKDRFSAERLKGVDSTLKIQPAELGDSAVYLCASSQGSSYNEQFFGPGTRLTVL.

The chain has TRBV7-9 and TRBJ2-7, with TRBD1 matching 10 bases. Germline trimming cut 5 bases from V and 9 bases from J; bases unmatched to any gene: 13. Germline CDR1 is SEHNR and CDR2 is FQNEAQ (reference sequence). This CDR3 contains 15 residues. The CDR3 DNA reads as TGTGCCAGCAGCCCCCCCGGACAGGGGGGATCAGGGCAGTACTTC. Translating it yields CASSPPGQGGSGQYF.

The CDR3 protein is CASSKADRSEAFF. Here the CDR3 DNA reads TGTGCCAGCAGCAAAGCCGACCGGAGTGAAGCTTTCTTT. This chain uses TRBV21-1 with TRBJ1-1. TRBV21-1 is a pseudogene. This CDR3 comprises 13 residues.

The chain recombines TRBV7-9 with TRBJ1-1; tentatively, D is TRBD1 (6 bases). V lost 5 bases, J lost 13 bases, and 14 bases lay in between. This CDR3 is 11 amino acids long. CDR1 SEHNR and CDR2 FQNEAQ come from the germline V gene (reference sequence). For the CDR3, the DNA is TGTGCCAGCAGCCGGGGGGGGCTGAATTTCTTT. Its protein is CASSRGGLNFF.

V and J are TRBV5-4 and TRBJ2-3, with 7 bases fitting TRBD2. The germline gives CDR1 SGHNT, CDR2 YYREEE (reference sequence). The V segment lost 4 bases and the J segment 1 base; nucleotides outside the gene matches: 9. This CDR3 has 16 amino acids. CDR3 sequence (DNA): TGTGCCAGCAGCCCGGGGCGGGGAGGGGGCACAGATACGCAGTATTTT. This translates into CASSPGRGGGTDTQYF.

The rearrangement joins TRBV11-2 to TRBJ1-2; TRBD1 agrees at 9 bases. Germline lookup yields CDR1 SGHAT and CDR2 FQNNGV. This CDR3 contains 15 residues. The V gene end was trimmed by 7 bases and the J gene end by 3 bases; junction bases not matched to a gene: 9. The CDR3 spells CASKRGQGGDYGYTF. The CDR3 DNA reads as TGTGCCAGCAAGAGGGGACAGGGAGGGGACTATGGCTACACCTTC.

This clone is a singleton in its sample. The CDR3 here is CASSLGAIPYEQYV. CDR3 DNA sequence: TGTGCCAGCAGCTTAGGGGCGATTCCCTACGAGCAGTACGTC. V gene TRBV7-8 combines with J gene TRBJ2-7; D is unresolved. The CDR3 consists of 14 residues. Germline lookup yields CDR1 SGHVS and CDR2 FQNEAQ. The ends were cut back, 1 base at V and 2 bases at J, with 9 bases in the middle.

The chain combines TRBV19 with TRBJ1-5; D might be TRBD1 (5 bases). The CDR3 runs 16 residues. V lost 10 bases, J lost 0 bases, and 19 bases lay in between. The germline gives CDR1 LNHDA, CDR2 SQIVND (reference sequence). The CDR3 sequence: CATLQGNAYSNQPQHF. The CDR3 DNA sequence: TGTGCCACCCTTCAGGGAAATGCCTATAGCAATCAGCCCCAGCATTTT.

V usage is TRBV7-9 and J usage is TRBJ2-3, with 8 bases fitting TRBD2. V was clipped by 5 bases and J by 6 bases; unmatched bases: 13. From germline, CDR1 is SEHNR and CDR2 FQNEAQ (reference sequence). The CDR3 runs to 16 residues. The CDR3 spells CASSGRQAGGWDTQYF. CDR3 in DNA: TGTGCCAGCAGCGGCCGGCAGGCGGGGGGCTGGGATACGCAGTATTTT.

This chain joins TRBV7-8 and TRBJ2-5, with 7 bases identical to TRBD2. Germline values: CDR1 SGHVS, CDR2 FQNEAQ. The CDR3 is 15 amino acids. The trim removed 7 bases at V and 2 bases at J, leaving 10 bases unmatched. The CDR3 DNA sequence: TGTGCCAGCAACCCGAGGGAGGGGAGGCAAGAGACCCAGTACTTC. Protein: CASNPREGRQETQYF.

A word on this clone: Other nucleotide sequences in the sample specify the same CDR3. The CDR3 region has the DNA TGTGCCAGCAGCTTGGGACAGGGGTATGGCTACACCTTC. The encoded protein is CASSLGQGYGYTF. The chain recombines TRBV7-2 with TRBJ1-2; 10 bases line up with TRBD1. The CDR3 totals 13 residues. The V gene end was trimmed by 3 bases and the J gene end by 5 bases; junction bases not matched to a gene: 0. Germline assignment: CDR1 SGHTA and CDR2 FQGNSA. The complete variable domain, with remaining parts taken from reference TRBV7-2 and TRBJ1-2, reads GAGVSQSPSNKVTEKGKDVELRCDPISGHTALYWYRQSLGQGLEFLIYFQGNSAPDKSGLPSDRFSAERTGGSVSTLTIQRTQQEDSAVYLCASSLGQGYGYTFGSGTRLTVV.

The genes are TRBV6-4 and TRBJ2-1; D unclear. Per the germline V gene, CDR1 is MRHNA and CDR2 is SNTAGT. Trimming stripped 4 bases from V and 1 base from J, with 14 bases between. CDR3 length: 16 residues. In nucleotides, the CDR3 is TGTGCCAGCAGTGCCGTCGGTGGCAGGTCCTACAATGAGCAGTTCTTC. Residues: CASSAVGGRSYNEQFF.

The chain combines TRBV7-2 with TRBJ2-1, with TRBD1 identical over 8 bases. The CDR3 totals 18 residues. Per the germline V gene, CDR1 is SGHTA and CDR2 is FQGNSA. V was pared by 3 bases and J by 1 base, with 11 bases of the junction left unmatched. Here the CDR3 reads CASSFPSGGKRSYNEQFF. CDR3 DNA sequence: TGTGCCAGCAGCTTCCCTTCAGGGGGCAAAAGGTCCTACAATGAGCAGTTCTTC.

The J gene is TRBJ2-2, the V gene TRBV18, with D perhaps matching TRBD1 (6 bases). The germline CDR1 and CDR2 sequences are KGHSH and LQKENI. CDR3 length: 16 residues. The V gene lost 3 bases and the J gene lost 4 bases, with 15 bases spanning the gap. The CDR3 loop is CASSPQGIFVTGELFF. The CDR3, as DNA: TGTGCCAGCTCACCTCAGGGGATCTTCGTCACCGGGGAGCTGTTTTTT.

This rearrangement joins TRBV19 to TRBJ1-2; D uncertain. V was cut by 2 bases and J by 4 bases, with 14 bases left in between. Germline-derived CDR1 and CDR2 are LNHDA and SQIVND (reference sequence). This CDR3 is built from 15 residues. Here the CDR3 DNA reads TGTGCCAGTAGTATAACGAGCGGGCAGTTCTATGGCTACACCTTC. Translated, it gives CASSITSGQFYGYTF.

The chain uses TRBV5-8 and TRBJ1-1; D is ambiguous. The V gene's germline CDR1 is SGHTS and CDR2 YDEGEE. V shed 5 bases and J shed 0 bases, with 17 bases lying between them. The CDR3 sequence is 16 residues long. CDR3 DNA: TGTGCCAGCAGTTCCCCGCGACGAGACTTGAACACTGAAGCTTTCTTT. Translation: CASSSPRRDLNTEAFF.

V gene TRBV5-4 combines with J gene TRBJ1-2, with TRBD1 matching over 10 bases. V trimming: 0 bases; J trimming: 3 bases; junction bases outside the gene matches: 8. Germline-derived CDR1 and CDR2 are SGHNT and YYREEE (reference sequence). The length of the CDR3 is 17 residues. The CDR3 sequence is CASSLGRRDRGDYGYTF. Here the CDR3 DNA reads TGTGCCAGCAGCTTGGGCCGCCGGGACAGGGGCGACTATGGCTACACCTTC.

The chain joins TRBV9 to TRBJ1-1, with a weak D call TRBD1 (6 bases). The CDR3 is made up of 15 amino acids. Trimming stripped 3 bases from V and 5 bases from J, with 17 bases between. Looked up from germline, CDR1 is SGDLS and CDR2 is YYNGEE. The CDR3 region is CASSASGTTGTEAFF. The CDR3 DNA sequence: TGTGCCAGCAGCGCCTCCGGGACAACCGGTACTGAAGCTTTCTTT.

The chain links TRBV5-8 to TRBJ2-3, with TRBD2 identical over 11 bases. V lost 3 bases and J lost 3; bases outside the gene matches: 6. This CDR3 has 16 amino acids. The V gene's germline CDR1 is SGHTS and CDR2 YDEGEE. DNA for the CDR3: TGTGCCAGCAGCTGGGGGGGACTAGCGGAAACAGATACGCAGTATTTT. This codes for CASSWGGLAETDTQYF.

V gene TRBV2 combines with J gene TRBJ1-1, with 7 bases that match TRBD1. The CDR3 length is 14 residues. Germline V gene data show CDR1 as SNHLY and CDR2 as FYNNEI. The trim removed 6 bases at V and 0 bases at J, leaving 4 bases unmatched. CDR3 sequence reads: CASRSDRVNTEAFF. Here the CDR3 DNA reads TGTGCCAGCAGGAGCGACAGGGTGAACACTGAAGCTTTCTTT.